This TCR beta chain comes out of a study of cytomegalovirus exposure and HLA in healthy donors. Study in general: A data release that came early held 80 million or so unique TCRs from HLA-typed donors. Study outcomes and limitations: Analysis was carried out at a later point, and it linked a missense DCLRE1C variant to TCR beta V- and J-gene trimming. Usually a TCR sequence was rare, but some public TCRs were found in many donors. One cluster of highly shared sequence variants probably arose as a sequencing artifact.

The PCR was carried out with 60 Vbeta primers and 13 Jbeta primers. Using immunoSEQ multiplex PCR, the repertoire was profiled, and TCRdb retains in-frame clones only, with some absent. The data show around 200,000 clones, around 88% seen once. Germline values: CDR1 SGHAT, CDR2 FQNNGV. The ends lost 4 bases at V and 4 bases at J; junction bases unmatched: 7. The CDR3 extends over 15 amino acids. Comments on this clone: Its specificity is not known.

Material: PBMCs. The rearrangement joins TRBV11-2 to TRBJ2-1; TRBD2 matches 7 bases. The sequence was collected from a young woman in good health and CMV-seronegative. In nucleotides, the CDR3 is TGTGCCAGCAGCTGGGGGAGGGATCGGTACAATGAGCAGTTCTTC. This sequence encodes CASSWGRDRYNEQFF.